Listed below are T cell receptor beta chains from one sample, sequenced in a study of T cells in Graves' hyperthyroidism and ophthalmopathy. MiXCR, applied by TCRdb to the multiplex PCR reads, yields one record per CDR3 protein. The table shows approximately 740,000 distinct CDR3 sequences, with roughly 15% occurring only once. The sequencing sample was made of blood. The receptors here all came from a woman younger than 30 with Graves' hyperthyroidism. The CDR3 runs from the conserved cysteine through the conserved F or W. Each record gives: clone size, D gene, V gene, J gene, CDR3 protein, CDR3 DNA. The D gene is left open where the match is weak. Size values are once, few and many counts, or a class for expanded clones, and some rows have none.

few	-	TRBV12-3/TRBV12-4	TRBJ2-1	CASSPRTGEQFF	TGTGCCAGCAGCCCCAGGACGGGCGAGCAGTTCTTC
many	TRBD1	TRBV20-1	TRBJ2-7	CSARATGGDYEQYF	TGCAGTGCTAGGGCGACAGGGGGTGACTACGAGCAGTACTTC
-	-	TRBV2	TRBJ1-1	CASSLSPAGSGTEAFF	TGTGCCAGCAGTTTATCCCCCGCAGGGAGCGGAACTGAAGCTTTCTTT
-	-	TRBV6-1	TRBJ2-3	CASSERGVGFYADTQYF	TGTGCCAGCAGTGAAAGGGGCGTGGGGTTTTACGCAGATACGCAGTATTTT
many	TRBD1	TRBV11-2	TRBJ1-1	CASSPYRGQGTEAFF	TGTGCCAGCAGCCCTTACAGGGGGCAGGGGACTGAAGCTTTCTTT
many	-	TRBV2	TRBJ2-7	CASRNPGRDYEQYF	TGTGCCAGCAGAAACCCGGGACGGGACTACGAGCAGTACTTC
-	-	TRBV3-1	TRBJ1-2	CASSHGGNGYTF	TGTGCCAGCAGCCACGGGGGGAATGGCTACACCTTC
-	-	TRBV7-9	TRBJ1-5	CASSLLGGDNQPQHF	TGTGCCAGCAGCTTATTAGGGGGAGACAATCAGCCCCAGCATTTT
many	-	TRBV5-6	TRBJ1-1	CASSLGWTEAFF	TGTGCCAGCAGCTTGGGGTGGACTGAAGCTTTCTTT
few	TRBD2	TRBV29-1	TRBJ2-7	CSVDLAGSYEQYF	TGCAGCGTTGATCTAGCGGGGTCCTACGAGCAGTACTTC
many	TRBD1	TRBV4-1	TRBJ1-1	CASSQLPGQGGTEAFF	TGCGCCAGCAGCCAATTGCCGGGACAGGGAGGCACTGAAGCTTTCTTT
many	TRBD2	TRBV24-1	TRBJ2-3	CATSDFGGSKDTQYF	TGTGCCACCAGTGATTTCGGGGGGAGCAAAGATACGCAGTATTTT
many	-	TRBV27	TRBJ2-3	CASRGSADTQYF	TGTGCCAGCAGGGGGAGCGCAGATACGCAGTATTTT
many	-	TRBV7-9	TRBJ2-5	CASPLGTVSILQETQYF	TGTGCCAGCCCCCTCGGGACGGTCTCCATTCTACAAGAGACCCAGTACTTC
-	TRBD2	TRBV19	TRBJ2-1	CATHLGGSSYNEQFF	TGTGCCACCCACCTGGGCGGGAGCTCCTACAATGAGCAGTTCTTC
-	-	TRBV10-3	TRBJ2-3	CAIRRRAADTQYF	TGTGCCATCAGGAGGAGGGCAGCAGATACGCAGTATTTT
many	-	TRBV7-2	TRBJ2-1	CASSLVGVTAYNEQFF	TGTGCCAGCAGCTTAGTAGGGGTTACGGCCTACAATGAGCAGTTCTTC
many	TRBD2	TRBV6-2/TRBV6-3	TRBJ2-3	CASSGWREPVGDTQYF	TGTGCCAGCAGTGGCTGGCGGGAGCCAGTAGGCGATACGCAGTATTTT
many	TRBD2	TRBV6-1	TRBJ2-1	CASRLLAEYNEQFF	TGTGCCAGCCGGCTCCTAGCGGAGTACAATGAGCAGTTCTTC
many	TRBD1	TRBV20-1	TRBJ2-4	CSAIPTGWGNIQYF	TGCAGTGCTATACCGACAGGGTGGGGAAACATTCAGTACTTC
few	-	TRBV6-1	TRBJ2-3	CASSEGSLRTDTQYF	TGTGCCAGCAGTGAAGGATCCCTCCGCACAGATACGCAGTATTTT
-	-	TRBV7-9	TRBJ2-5	CASSRSQETQYF	TGTGCCAGCAGCCGGTCACAAGAGACCCAGTACTTC
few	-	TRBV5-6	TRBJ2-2	CASSLFLGTNTGELFF	TGTGCCAGCAGCTTGTTTCTGGGGACGAACACCGGGGAGCTGTTTTTT
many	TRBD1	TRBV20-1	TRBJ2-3	CSAGRQGTGTDTQYF	TGCAGTGCTGGCAGACAGGGTACGGGCACAGATACGCAGTATTTT
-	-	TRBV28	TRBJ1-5	CASSLWGWESNQPQHF	TGTGCCAGCAGTTTATGGGGTTGGGAGAGCAATCAGCCCCAGCATTTT
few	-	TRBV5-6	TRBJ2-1	CASFQGGSYNEQFF	TGTGCCAGCTTTCAAGGGGGCTCCTACAATGAGCAGTTCTTC
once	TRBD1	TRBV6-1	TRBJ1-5	CASILDRGPQPQHF	TGTGCCAGCATCCTGGACAGGGGGCCTCAGCCCCAGCATTTT
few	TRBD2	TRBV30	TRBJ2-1	CAWDRAGFRFF	TGTGCCTGGGACCGAGCGGGGTTTCGGTTCTTC
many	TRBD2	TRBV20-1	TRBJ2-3	CSARDTTSRLTDTQYF	TGCAGTGCTAGAGACACGACTAGCAGACTCACAGATACGCAGTATTTT
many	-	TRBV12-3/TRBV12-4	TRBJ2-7	CASKPGQGPGEQYF	TGTGCCAGCAAGCCGGGACAAGGTCCTGGCGAGCAGTACTTC
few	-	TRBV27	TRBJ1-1	CASSPYRAHTEAFF	TGTGCCAGCAGTCCCTACAGGGCTCACACTGAAGCTTTCTTT
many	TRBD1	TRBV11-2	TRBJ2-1	CASSPVVTGVFF	TGTGCCAGCAGCCCAGTCGTGACAGGGGTGTTCTTC
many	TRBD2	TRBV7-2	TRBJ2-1	CASSPSGGSYNEQFF	TGTGCCAGCAGCCCCAGCGGGGGCTCCTACAATGAGCAGTTCTTC
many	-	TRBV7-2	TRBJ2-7	CASSLALGSGAQYEQYF	TGTGCCAGCAGCTTAGCGCTAGGGTCTGGCGCCCAGTACGAGCAGTACTTC
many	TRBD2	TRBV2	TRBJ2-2	CASRWLAGAAGELFF	TGTGCCAGCAGGTGGCTAGCGGGAGCCGCCGGGGAGCTGTTTTTT
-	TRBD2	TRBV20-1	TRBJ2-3	CSARAGLGLGGDTQYF	TGCAGTGCTAGAGCGGGATTGGGACTAGGGGGAGATACGCAGTATTTT